This TCR beta chain was identified in a study of cytomegalovirus exposure and HLA in healthy donors. Overall study results and limits: Later analysis identified a missense DCLRE1C variant that was linked to TCR beta V- and J-gene trimming. A later examination showed that TCR association rates differed by HLA locus, with DRB1 most and HLA-C fewest. Earlier findings revealed that most TCR beta V segments proved productive either about 87% or about 30% of the time.

As to this clone: Its antigen is undetermined.

The CDR3 is 14 residues long. Trimming took 6 bases from V and 8 from J; bases not matched to a gene: 9. Per germline, CDR1 LNHDA and CDR2 SQIVND (reference sequence). PCR primers comprised 60 Vbeta and 13 Jbeta primers. Profiled with immunoSEQ multiplex PCR; TCRdb holds only in-frame clones, not every one. The table includes about 140,000 clones, over 65% detected once. This receptor was taken from a woman in her thirties in good health and CMV-seronegative. J is TRBJ2-1 and V is TRBV19, with 8 bases that match TRBD1. Sequencing was done on a sample of PBMCs. The CDR3 DNA follows: TGTGCCAGTAGAGACAGGGGTTGGGGGGATGAGCAGTTCTTC. Its translation: CASRDRGWGDEQFF.